The entry that follows covers one TCR beta chain sequence. Germline V lookup: CDR1 SGHKS, CDR2 YYEKEE (reference sequence). The CDR3 is 14 amino acids. The germline V and J ends were trimmed by 1 base and 3 bases, with 11 bases remaining between them. Survey-level TCR beta sequencing used the immunoSEQ assay. The table came from immunoSEQ multiplex PCR; TCRdb's copy has only in-frame clones and leaves some out. The table lists 55,000 to 70,000 clones, about 94% of them singletons. This rearrangement joins TRBV5-5 to TRBJ2-7; TRBD1 or TRBD2 may be the D gene (5 bases each). The sample consisted of PBMCs. This receptor was obtained from a man between 40 and 49 years old with rheumatoid arthritis. In DNA, the CDR3 is TGTGCCAGCAGCTTGACCGGGGCTGGCTACGAGCAGTACTTC. This codes for CASSLTGAGYEQYF.